This TCR beta chain was captured in a study of cytomegalovirus exposure and HLA in healthy donors. General study results and limits: The study recorded more than 150 TCR beta chains that were cytomegalovirus-associated. A later analysis associated 16,951 TCR beta sequences with HLA alleles at a 0.05 false discovery rate. Certain indistinguishable V segments, among them TRBV6-2 and TRBV6-3, were excluded.

The PCR made use of 60 Vbeta and 13 Jbeta primers. Only in-frame clones appear in the TCRdb table, and some are missing; sequencing was by immunoSEQ multiplex PCR. The repertoire includes over 100,000 clones, roughly 73% of them detected once, and roughly 0.9% sits in the top ten. About this clone: The antigen remains undetermined.

Unrecorded immune exposures were likely, despite nominal health at sampling. Germline CDR1 and CDR2: GTSNPN and SVGIG (reference sequence). The CDR3 is 15 residues long. Trimming removed 0 bases at V and 1 base at J, with 12 bases between. V gene TRBV30 combines with J gene TRBJ1-1, with D perhaps TRBD1 (6 bases). This clonotype was obtained from a woman under 40 in good health and CMV-seronegative. The sequencing sample was made of PBMCs. The CDR3 sequence: CAWSVHGGANTEAFF. CDR3 sequence (DNA): TGTGCCTGGAGTGTACATGGGGGGGCGAACACTGAAGCTTTCTTT.